This TCR beta chain was found in a study of T cells of healthy individuals. CDR3 length equals 13 residues. Germline lookup yields CDR1 MNHEY and CDR2 SVGAGI. Trimming left V 0 bases short and J 2 bases short, with 5 bases between. This clonotype showed up just a few times. TCRdb used MiXCR to reprocess the 5' RACE reads, holding one entry per CDR3 protein. The sample lists more than 85,000 distinct CDR3 sequences; 15% to 20% were seen once. The TCR sequence derives from a human donor in good health. The J gene is TRBJ2-7, the V gene TRBV6-5; no definite D call. The CDR3 spells CASSYSGAYEQYF. CDR3 DNA sequence: TGTGCCAGCAGTTACTCGGGCGCCTACGAGCAGTACTTC.